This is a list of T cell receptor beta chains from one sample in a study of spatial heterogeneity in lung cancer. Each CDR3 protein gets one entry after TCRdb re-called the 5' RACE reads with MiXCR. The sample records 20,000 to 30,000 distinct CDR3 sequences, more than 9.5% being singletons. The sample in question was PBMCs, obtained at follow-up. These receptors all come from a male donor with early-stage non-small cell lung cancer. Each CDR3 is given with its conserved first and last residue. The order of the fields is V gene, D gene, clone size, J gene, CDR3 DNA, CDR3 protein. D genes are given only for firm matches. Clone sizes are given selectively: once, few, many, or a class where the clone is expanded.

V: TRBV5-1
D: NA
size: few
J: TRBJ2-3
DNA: TGCGCCAGCAGCTTGGAACCCCGCACAGATACGCAGTATTTT
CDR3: CASSLEPRTDTQYF

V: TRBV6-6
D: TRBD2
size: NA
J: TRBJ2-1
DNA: TGTGCCAGCAGTTACGGAAGCGGGGGGGCTGGAAGCAATGAGCCGTTCTTC
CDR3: CASSYGSGGAGSNEPFF

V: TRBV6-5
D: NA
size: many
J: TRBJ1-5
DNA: TGTGCCAGCAGTTACTCTCCGAGGGGTGACCAGCCCCAGCATTTT
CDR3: CASSYSPRGDQPQHF

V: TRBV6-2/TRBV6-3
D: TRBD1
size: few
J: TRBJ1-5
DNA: TGTGCCAGCAGTCCTCTCAGGGGGCTGCAGCCCCAGCATTTT
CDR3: CASSPLRGLQPQHF

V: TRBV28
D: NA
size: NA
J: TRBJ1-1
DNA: TGTGCCAGCACCCGCGCGGACAGTACGAACACTGAAGCTTTCTTT
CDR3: CASTRADSTNTEAFF

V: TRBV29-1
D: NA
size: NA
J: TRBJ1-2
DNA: TGCAGCGTTGAAGATCGCGACGGCGGCTGGAGCTACACCTTC
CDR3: CSVEDRDGGWSYTF

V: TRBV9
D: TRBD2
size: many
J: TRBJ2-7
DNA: TGTGCCAGCAGCGTAGGCGGGGGGCCGTACGAGCAGTACTTC
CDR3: CASSVGGGPYEQYF

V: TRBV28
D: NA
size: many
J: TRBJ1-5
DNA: TGTGCCAGCAGTCAGGGCCCGGGCCGTGATCAGCCCCAGCATTTT
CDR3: CASSQGPGRDQPQHF

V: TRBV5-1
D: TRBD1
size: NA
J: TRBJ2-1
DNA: TGCGCCAGCAGCTTGGACGGGACAGGGGGTTACAATGAGCAGTTCTTC
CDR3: CASSLDGTGGYNEQFF

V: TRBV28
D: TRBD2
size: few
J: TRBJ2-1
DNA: TGTGCCAGCACCTCCGGGGGGACCCCGAGCTCCTACAATGAGCAGTTCTTC
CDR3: CASTSGGTPSSYNEQFF

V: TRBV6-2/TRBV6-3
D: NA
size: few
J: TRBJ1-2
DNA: TGTGCCAGCAGTACCTCCAGGGAGACTAACTATGGCTACACCTTC
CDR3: CASSTSRETNYGYTF

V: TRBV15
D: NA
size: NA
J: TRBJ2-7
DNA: TGTGCCACCAGCAGAGATATAACGACCGGGCAGAACGAGCAGTACTTC
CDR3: CATSRDITTGQNEQYF

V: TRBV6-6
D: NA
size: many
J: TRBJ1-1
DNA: TGTGCCAGCAGTTTGTCCTCTAGGGGCACTGAAGCTTTCTTT
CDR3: CASSLSSRGTEAFF

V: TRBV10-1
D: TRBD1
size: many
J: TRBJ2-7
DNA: TGCGCCAGCAGTACCGGACAGGCCTTTGCCGAGCAGTACTTC
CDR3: CASSTGQAFAEQYF

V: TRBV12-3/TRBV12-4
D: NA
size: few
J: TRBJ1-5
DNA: TGTGCCAGCAGTTTAGCACGGAATAATCAGCCCCAGCATTTT
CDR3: CASSLARNNQPQHF

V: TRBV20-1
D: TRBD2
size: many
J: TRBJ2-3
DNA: TGCAGTGCGTCGACCATTCTAGCGGGGGAATACACAGATACGCAGTATTTT
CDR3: CSASTILAGEYTDTQYF

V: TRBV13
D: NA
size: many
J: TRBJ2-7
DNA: TGTGCCAGCAGCTCGTCAGCGTCCGTGACCTACGAGCAGTACTTC
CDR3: CASSSSASVTYEQYF

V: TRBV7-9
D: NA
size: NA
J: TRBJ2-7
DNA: TGTGCCAGCAGCCTTGGACGGAGCTACGAGCAGTACTTC
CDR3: CASSLGRSYEQYF

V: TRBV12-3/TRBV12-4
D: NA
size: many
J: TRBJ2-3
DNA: TGTGCCAGCAGTAGCAGACTGAGCACAGATACGCAGTATTTT
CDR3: CASSSRLSTDTQYF

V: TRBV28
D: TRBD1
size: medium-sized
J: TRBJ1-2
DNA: TGTGCCAGCAGTTTATGGACAGGGGGAGGCGATGGCTACACCTTC
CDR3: CASSLWTGGGDGYTF

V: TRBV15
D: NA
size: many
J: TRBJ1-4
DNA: TGTGCCACCAGCAGAAACAGGGACAATGAAAAACTGTTTTTT
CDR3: CATSRNRDNEKLFF

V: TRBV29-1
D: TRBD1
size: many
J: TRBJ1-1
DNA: TGCAGCGTAGAGGGACAGGGGAACACTGAAGCTTTCTTT
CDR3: CSVEGQGNTEAFF

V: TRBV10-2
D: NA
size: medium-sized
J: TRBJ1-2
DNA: TGCGCCAGCAGATACAGGGATAGGGGTGGCTACACCTTC
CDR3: CASRYRDRGGYTF

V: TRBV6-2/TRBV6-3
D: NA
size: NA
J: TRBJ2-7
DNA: TGTGCCAGCAGTTGGAACAGGATCTCCTACGAGCAGTACTTC
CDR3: CASSWNRISYEQYF

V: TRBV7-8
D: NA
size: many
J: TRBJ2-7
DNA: TGTGCCAGCAGCTCCGGAGTCCCCTACGAGCAGTACTTC
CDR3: CASSSGVPYEQYF

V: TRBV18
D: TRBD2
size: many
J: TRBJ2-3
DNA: TGTGCCAGCTCACCACGACTAGCGGGGGGCACAGATACGCAGTATTTT
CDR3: CASSPRLAGGTDTQYF

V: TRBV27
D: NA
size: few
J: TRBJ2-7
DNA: TGTGCCAGCAGTTATGAGGGGGAGGGAACCTACGAGCAGTACTTC
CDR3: CASSYEGEGTYEQYF

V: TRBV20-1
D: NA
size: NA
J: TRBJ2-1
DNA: TGCAGTGCAACTCTAACAAGTACACACGAGCAGTTCTTC
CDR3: CSATLTSTHEQFF

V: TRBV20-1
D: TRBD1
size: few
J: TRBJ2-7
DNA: TGCAGTGTTTTGGGACAGGGTAACTACGAGCAGTACTTC
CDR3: CSVLGQGNYEQYF

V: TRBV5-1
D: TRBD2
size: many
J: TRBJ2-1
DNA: TGCGCCAGCAGCGCCGGGACTAGTCAGGGCAATGAGCAGTTCTTC
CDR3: CASSAGTSQGNEQFF

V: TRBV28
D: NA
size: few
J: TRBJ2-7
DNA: TGTGCCAGCAGTCGGGAACCCTCCGAGCAGTACTTC
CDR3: CASSREPSEQYF

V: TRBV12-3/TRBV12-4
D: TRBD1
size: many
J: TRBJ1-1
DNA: TGTGCCAGCAGGGGGACAGGGATGAACACTGAAGCTTTCTTT
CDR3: CASRGTGMNTEAFF

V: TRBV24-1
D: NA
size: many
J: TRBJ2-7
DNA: TGTGCCACCAGTCAAACAGAATCCTACGAGCAGTACTTC
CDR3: CATSQTESYEQYF

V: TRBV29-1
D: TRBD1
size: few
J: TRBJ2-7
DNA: TGCAGCGTTCAAACAGGGGACGAGCAGTACTTC
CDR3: CSVQTGDEQYF

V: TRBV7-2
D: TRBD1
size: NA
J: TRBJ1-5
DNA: TGTGCCAGCAGCGGACAGGTTTCAAGTGAACCCCAGCATTTT
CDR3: CASSGQVSSEPQHF

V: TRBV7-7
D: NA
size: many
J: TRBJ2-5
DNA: TGTGCTAGCAGCTTGGATGGGACCCAGTACTTC
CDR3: CASSLDGTQYF

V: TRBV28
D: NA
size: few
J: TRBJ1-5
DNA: TGTGCCAGCAGTTTAATCCAGGGCCTCGGTAATCAGCCCCAGCATTTT
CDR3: CASSLIQGLGNQPQHF

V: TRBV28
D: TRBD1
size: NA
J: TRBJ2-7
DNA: TGTGCCAGCAGACCCGGGACAGGGGGCTACGAGCAGTACTTC
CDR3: CASRPGTGGYEQYF

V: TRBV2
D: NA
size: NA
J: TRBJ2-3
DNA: TGTGCCAACAGTCCAGGACACCTCACAGATACGCAGTATTTT
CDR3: CANSPGHLTDTQYF

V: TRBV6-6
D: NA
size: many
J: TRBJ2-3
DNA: TGTGCCAGCACGTTACCCCCCGGGACTAGCACAGATACGCAGTATTTT
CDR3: CASTLPPGTSTDTQYF